Sequencing of this T cell receptor (beta chain) was carried out in a study of blood T cell repertoires in COVID-19. As for the study in general: Acute-phase and convalescent COVID-19 samples originated in the United States, Italy and Spain. T cells, B-cell-depleted T cells, or PBMCs supplied cDNA or gDNA.

The V gene end was trimmed by 6 bases and the J gene end by 0 bases; junction bases not matched to a gene: 6. CDR3 length equals 15 residues. Germline V gene sequence: CDR1 MNHEY, CDR2 SMNVEV (reference sequence). In the authors' workflow: Estimated nucleated cell counts came from reference gene primer amplification. This table comes from immunoSEQ multiplex PCR, and its TCRdb copy is limited to in-frame clones, with some not included. The V and J calls and clone size come from that table; D and trimming were worked out from the DNA. This table has roughly 300,000 clones, around 90% appearing once. Sequenced: peripheral blood. The receptor's source is a man aged 18 to 29 with active or convalescent COVID-19. The V and J genes are TRBV27 and TRBJ2-7; 9 bases line up with TRBD1. The CDR3 DNA reads as TGTGCCAGCAGGAAGCCGGGACAGGGCTCCTACGAGCAGTACTTC. Protein: CASRKPGQGSYEQYF.